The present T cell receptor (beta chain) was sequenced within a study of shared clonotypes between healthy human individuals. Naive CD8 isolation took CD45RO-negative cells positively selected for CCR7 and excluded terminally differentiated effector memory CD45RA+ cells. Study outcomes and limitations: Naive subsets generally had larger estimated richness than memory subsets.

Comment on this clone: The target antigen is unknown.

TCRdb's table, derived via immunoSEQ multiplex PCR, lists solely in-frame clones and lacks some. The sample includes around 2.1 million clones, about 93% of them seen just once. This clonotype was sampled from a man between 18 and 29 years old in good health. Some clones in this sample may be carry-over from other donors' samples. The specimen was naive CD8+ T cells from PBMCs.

CDR3 coding DNA: TGTGCCAGCAGCCCTCCGGGACAGAGAGTTGAAAAACTGTTTTTT. As protein: CASSPPGQRVEKLFF. This chain links TRBV13 with TRBJ1-4; 7 bases are a match to TRBD1. From germline, CDR1 is PRHDT and CDR2 FYEKMQ (reference sequence). V shed 5 bases, J shed 7 bases, and the junction held 10 bases outside the gene matches. CDR3 length equals 15 residues.